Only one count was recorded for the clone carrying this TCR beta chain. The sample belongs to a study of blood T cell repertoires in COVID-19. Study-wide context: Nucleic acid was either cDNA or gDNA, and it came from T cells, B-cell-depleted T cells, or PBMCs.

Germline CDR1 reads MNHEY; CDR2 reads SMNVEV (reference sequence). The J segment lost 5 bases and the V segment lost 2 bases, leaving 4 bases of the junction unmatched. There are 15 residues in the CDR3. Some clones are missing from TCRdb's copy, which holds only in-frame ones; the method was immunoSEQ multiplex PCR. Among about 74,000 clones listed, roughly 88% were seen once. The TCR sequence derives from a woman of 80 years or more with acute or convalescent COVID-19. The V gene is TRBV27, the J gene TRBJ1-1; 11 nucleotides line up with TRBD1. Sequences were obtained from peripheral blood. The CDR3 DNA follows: TGTGCCAGCAGTTTAGGGACAGGGGGAAGAACTGAAGCTTTCTTT. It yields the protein CASSLGTGGRTEAFF.